This TCR beta chain stems from a study of blood T cell repertoires in COVID-19. About the research overall: Material from acute and convalescent COVID-19 was sourced from the United States, Italy and Spain. The analysed material was cDNA or gDNA that came from T cells, B-cell-depleted T cells, or PBMCs.

The germline gives CDR1 SGHVS, CDR2 FQNEAQ. This CDR3 region has 20 residues. V dropped 6 bases and J dropped 0; count of bases not matched to a gene: 16. In the authors' methods: Scientists estimated how many nucleated cells there were by amplifying reference gene primers. Produced via immunoSEQ multiplex PCR; TCRdb's table is partial and in-frame only. That table is the source of V, J and clone size, and D and trimming were worked out from the DNA. This sample has about 73,000 clones, with roughly 83% found just once. Input material: peripheral blood. The TCR sequence derives from an elderly man with active or convalescent COVID-19. This sequence joins TRBV7-8 and TRBJ2-1; 11 nucleotides match TRBD2. The DNA for the CDR3 is TGTGCCAGCAGACTCACTAGCGGGAGTATTGGGGGGAGCTCCTACAATGAGCAGTTCTTC. Residues: CASRLTSGSIGGSSYNEQFF.